This T cell receptor (beta chain) was captured in a study of blood T cell repertoires in COVID-19. As for the study in general: T cells, B-cell-depleted T cells, or PBMCs provided the cDNA or gDNA that served as material.

Clones were read by immunoSEQ multiplex PCR, and TCRdb kept only the in-frame ones, dropping some. The sample has about 43,000 clones, roughly nine tenths seen once. J was trimmed by 6 bases and V by 3 bases; bases with no gene match: 3. This CDR3 comprises 15 residues. CDR1 is SNHLY and CDR2 is FYNNEI in the germline V gene. This receptor was identified in a woman aged 80 or older with active COVID-19. V gene TRBV2 combines with J gene TRBJ2-2, with 11 bases identical to TRBD1. What was sequenced was peripheral blood. The CDR3 sequence is CASSEWTGGSGELFF. The CDR3 DNA is TGTGCCAGCAGTGAGTGGACAGGGGGCTCCGGGGAGCTGTTTTTT. Looking up the rest from reference TRBV2 and TRBJ2-2 gives the full variable domain: EPEVTQTPSHQVTQMGQEVILRCVPISNHLYFYWYRQILGQKVEFLVSFYNNEISEKSEIFDDQFSVERPDGSNFTLKIRSTKLEDSAMYFCASSEWTGGSGELFFGEGSRLTVL.